These 7 T cell receptor beta chains were all obtained from the same sample, sequenced in a study of sequential checkpoint blockade in melanoma. TCRdb's table, derived via immunoSEQ multiplex PCR, lists solely in-frame clones and lacks some. The sample has 23,000 or so clones, around 70% seen once. Treatment here: randomized to nivolumab then ipilimumab (arm A) or the reverse (arm B). The sequenced sample was CD8+ T cells sorted from blood (inferred from file names), obtained from a patient given nivolumab and ipilimumab in sequence. Receptors were obtained from a human donor with melanoma.

A few counts support this clone. The J gene is TRBJ1-3, the V gene TRBV4-3; TRBD1 matches 7 bases. The germline V gene has CDR1 LGHNA and CDR2 YSLEER. The V and J ends lost 3 bases and 3 bases, in that order; junction bases with no gene match: 11. The CDR3 consists of 17 residues. For the CDR3, the DNA is TGCGCCAGCAGCCAGTCAACACAGGGGCCTCTTGGAAACACCATATATTTT. It specifies CASSQSTQGPLGNTIYF.

V is TRBV7-3 and J is TRBJ1-1; weak D call: TRBD1 (5 bases). The CDR3 loop spans 14 amino acids. Trimming took 1 base from V and 4 from J, leaving 10 bases between them. Germline V gene data show CDR1 as SGHTA and CDR2 as FQGTGA. The DNA for the CDR3 is TGTGCCAGCAGCTTAATAGGGGAGGGCACTGAAGCTTTCTTT. Amino acids: CASSLIGEGTEAFF.

The sample holds one count of this clone. The chain is built from TRBV28 and TRBJ2-1; maybe TRBD2 (5 bases). The CDR3 sequence is 15 residues long. V was cut by 8 bases and J by 1 base, with 15 bases left in between. Germline lookup yields CDR1 MDHEN and CDR2 SYDVKM. The CDR3 DNA follows: TGTGCCAGCGGGTTAGAGGGCGCGTCCTACAATGAGCAGTTCTTC. Translated, it gives CASGLEGASYNEQFF.

The V call is TRBV7-9, the J call TRBJ1-2, with 9 nucleotides matching TRBD1. Trimming cost V 5 bases and J 4 bases; bases outside gene matches: 5. The CDR3 has 14 residues. The germline V gene has CDR1 SEHNR and CDR2 FQNEAQ (reference sequence). In DNA form, the CDR3 reads TGTGCCAGCAGCCAGGGGACAGGGCTCTATGGCTACACCTTC. Translated, it gives CASSQGTGLYGYTF.

The genes are TRBV7-9 and TRBJ2-5; TRBD1 matches 8 bases. Germline CDR1 is SEHNR and CDR2 is FQNEAQ (reference sequence). V trimming: 5 bases; J trimming: 3 bases; junction bases outside the gene matches: 8. This CDR3 comprises 15 residues. The CDR3 spells CASSQGAWTKETQYF. CDR3 sequence (DNA): TGTGCCAGCAGCCAGGGGGCCTGGACCAAAGAGACCCAGTACTTC.

This clone occurred a few times. The rearrangement links TRBV19 to TRBJ2-7; TRBD1 matches at 8 bases. This CDR3 region has 11 residues. V shed 10 bases, J shed 5 bases, and the junction held 4 bases outside the gene matches. CDR1 LNHDA and CDR2 SQIVND come from the germline V gene (reference sequence). The CDR3 DNA sequence: TGTGCCATCGGGACAGGTGACGAGCAGTACTTC. Translated, it gives CAIGTGDEQYF.

This clone counts as medium-sized. The gene calls are TRBV6-1 and TRBJ1-5, with TRBD1 matching 9 bases. V was clipped by 2 bases and J by 4 bases; unmatched bases: 3. Germline-derived CDR1 and CDR2 are MNHNS and SASEGT. The length of the CDR3 is 15 residues. The CDR3 spells CASSEWDRENQPQHF. CDR3 in DNA: TGTGCCAGCAGTGAATGGGACAGGGAAAATCAGCCCCAGCATTTT.